This T cell receptor beta chain was recovered during a study of blood T cell repertoires in COVID-19. The authors' processing: Reference gene primer amplification gave estimated nucleated cell counts. Only in-frame clones appear in the TCRdb table, and some are missing; sequencing was by immunoSEQ multiplex PCR. The V and J calls and clone size were taken over from that table, and D and trimming were inferred from the DNA. The sample lists approximately 120,000 clones; 65% to 90% were seen once. Trimming pared 5 bases from V and 3 bases from J, leaving 14 bases between. Looked up from germline, CDR1 is SGHVS and CDR2 is FNYEAQ. The CDR3 runs to 14 residues.

This receptor was taken from a woman of 80 years or more with active or convalescent COVID-19. The specimen was peripheral blood. This chain links TRBV7-6 with TRBJ2-7, with D possibly being TRBD2 (6 bases). The DNA of the CDR3 is TGTGCCAGCAGCCTAGGGACTGGCAGCTACGAGCAGTACTTC. This codes for CASSLGTGSYEQYF.